Reported below is one T cell receptor beta chain. The target antigen is unknown. As it was prepared, the TCRbeta library received unique molecular identifiers. Each CDR3 protein is one row after TCRdb ran MiXCR on the PCR reads. This table has 440,000 or so distinct CDR3 sequences, roughly two fifths appearing once. The CDR3 totals 15 residues. Trimming took 7 bases from V and 5 from J; bases not matched to a gene: 11. The source of the sample is a study of T-cell reconstitution after alpha-beta-depleted transplantation in children. Study conclusions and caveats: Several hundred expanded graft clones reportedly were the source of alpha-beta T cells about two months after transplant.

Sequenced here: PBMCs, sampled before TCRalphabeta/CD19-depleted stem cell transplant. This rearrangement joins TRBV12-3 or TRBV12-4 to TRBJ2-1; TRBD1 aligns across 7 bases. The TCR comes from a girl aged 2 to 10 with aplastic anemia, due to receive a stem cell transplant. The CDR3 region has the DNA TGTGCCAGCACTGGACCGGGACAGCCCCACAATGAGCAGTTCTTC. This codes for CASTGPGQPHNEQFF.